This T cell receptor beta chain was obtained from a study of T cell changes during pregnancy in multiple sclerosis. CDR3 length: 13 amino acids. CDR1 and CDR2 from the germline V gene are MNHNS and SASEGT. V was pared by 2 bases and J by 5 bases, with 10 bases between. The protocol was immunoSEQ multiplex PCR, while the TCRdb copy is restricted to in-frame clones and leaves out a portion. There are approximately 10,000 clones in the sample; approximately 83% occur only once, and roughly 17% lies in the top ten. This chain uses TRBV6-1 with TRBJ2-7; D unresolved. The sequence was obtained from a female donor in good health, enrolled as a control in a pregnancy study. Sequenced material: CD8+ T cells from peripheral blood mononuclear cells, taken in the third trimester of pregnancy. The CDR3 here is CASSETAIHEQYF. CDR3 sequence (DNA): TGTGCCAGCAGTGAAACAGCCATCCACGAGCAGTACTTC.